This T cell receptor beta chain comes out of a study of blood T cells in healthy people across ages. The amount of total RNA extracted per sample was at least 5 micrograms. Primers used in a second PCR of roughly 6 to 11 cycles were a sample-barcoded 5' primer and a J-beta primer mix. TCRdb re-called the 5' RACE reads through MiXCR, storing one row per CDR3 protein. Of about a million distinct CDR3 sequences in the sample, 45% to 50% are singletons; the top ten hold 10% to 15%. About this clonotype: Its specificity is not known.

Study-level results: In the absence of known donor CMV status, changes in expanded clonotypes were possibly confounded.

The sample taken for sequencing was blood. The source of this sequence is a man younger than 40 in good health.

The CDR3 DNA follows: TGCAGTGCTAGCAAGGGACAGGGCTCCTCGGAGGGCTACACCTTC. This translates into CSASKGQGSSEGYTF. This chain connects TRBV20-1 to TRBJ1-2; 9 nucleotides align to TRBD1. Looked up from germline, CDR1 is DFQATT and CDR2 is SNEGSKA (reference sequence). This CDR3 has 15 amino acids. Unmatched junction bases numbered 13, after V lost 3 bases and J lost 8 bases.